The clone carrying this T cell receptor beta chain was observed a few times. This sample was included in a study of blood T cell repertoires in COVID-19. For the study at large: The cDNA or gDNA used as material had been derived from T cells, B-cell-depleted T cells, or PBMCs.

Profiled with immunoSEQ multiplex PCR; TCRdb holds only in-frame clones, not every one. Of 60,000 to 70,000 clones in the sample, approximately 86% were seen once. The germline V gene has CDR1 PRHDT and CDR2 FYEKMQ (reference sequence). The CDR3 has 14 amino acids. V was trimmed by 6 bases and J by 0 bases, leaving 12 bases between them. The chain recombines TRBV13 with TRBJ2-7; possibly TRBD1 for D (6 bases). This TCR was recovered from a man in his forties with COVID-19, enrolled during active disease. The specimen was peripheral blood. CDR3 protein: CASRSKGGSYEQYF. DNA for the CDR3: TGTGCCAGCAGATCAAAAGGGGGCTCCTACGAGCAGTACTTC.